A single sample gave rise to the 20 T cell receptor beta chains below, sequenced in a study of CD8+ T cells in alopecia areata. Sequencing relied on a cDNA template that was reverse transcribed from extracted RNA. Profiling relied on immunoSEQ multiplex PCR, and the TCRdb table lists in-frame clones only, not all of them. The table records about 110,000 clones, approximately 60% of them present only once. The sample consisted of CD8+ T cells sorted from blood. The receptors were sampled from a human donor in good health.

This rearrangement joins TRBV29-1 to TRBJ1-2; 8 bases map to TRBD1. J lost 2 bases, V lost 3 bases, and 8 bases had no gene match. Looked up from germline, CDR1 is SQVTM and CDR2 is ANQGSEA. This CDR3 is built from 15 residues. CDR3 in DNA: TGCAGCGTTGATAGAGACAGGGGATTCAACTATGGCTACACCTTC. Protein product: CSVDRDRGFNYGYTF.

Remarks on this clone: The junction differs from germline at one of its ends, possibly a read error. The V call is TRBV2, the J call TRBJ1-1; D is undetermined. CDR3 length: 13 amino acids. Per the germline V gene, CDR1 is SNHLY and CDR2 is FYNNEI. CDR3 sequence: CASTERANTEAFF. The DNA of the CDR3 is TGTGCCAGCACTGAACGGGCAAACACTGAAGCTTTCTTT.

This clone was picked up a small number of times. The genes are TRBV25-1 and TRBJ2-3; tentative D call: TRBD2 (5 bases). The CDR3 is 16 amino acids. Germline V gene lookup returns CDR1 MGHDK and CDR2 SYGVNS. V was clipped by 3 bases and J by 6 bases, with 19 bases between them. CDR3 protein: CASSESLGVFGDTQYF. The CDR3 DNA follows: TGTGCCAGCAGTGAGTCTCTGGGAGTCTTCGGGGATACGCAGTATTTT.

V and J are TRBV7-9 and TRBJ2-5; either TRBD1 or TRBD2 may fit D (5 bases each). The CDR3 is 15 residues long. Germline lookup yields CDR1 SEHNR and CDR2 FQNEAQ (reference sequence). Trimming left V 5 bases short and J 6 bases short, with 19 bases between. The DNA for the CDR3 is TGTGCCAGCAGCCCTCGGGGCCCTTGGGGGAAGACCCAGTACTTC. Translated, it gives CASSPRGPWGKTQYF.

This rearrangement joins TRBV6-1 to TRBJ1-2; D remains ambiguous. The CDR3 spans 15 residues. The germline V gene has CDR1 MNHNS and CDR2 SASEGT. Deletions cut 6 bases from V and 0 bases from J, with 14 bases between. The CDR3 protein is CASRTLDIANYGYTF. For the CDR3, the DNA is TGTGCCAGCAGGACGTTAGACATTGCTAACTATGGCTACACCTTC.

The J gene is TRBJ2-4, the V gene TRBV27; D gene uncertain. Trimming stripped 2 bases from V and 2 bases from J, with 7 bases between. CDR3 length: 14 residues. Germline V CDR1 and CDR2: MNHEY, SMNVEV (reference sequence). CDR3 nucleotides: TGTGCCAGCAGTTTACTGGGTACCAAAAACATTCAGTACTTC. This sequence encodes CASSLLGTKNIQYF.

The chain carries TRBV4-1 and TRBJ2-5, with D perhaps given as TRBD1 or TRBD2 (5 bases each). Germline V gives CDR1 MGHRA, CDR2 YSYEKL. The CDR3 totals 15 residues. V was cut by 0 bases and J by 1 base, with 9 bases left in between. CDR3 region: CASSQEGELQETQYF. As DNA, the CDR3 is TGCGCCAGCAGCCAAGAAGGGGAGCTCCAAGAGACCCAGTACTTC.

This rearrangement joins TRBV29-1 to TRBJ2-1; 7 bases agree with TRBD1. Germline assignment: CDR1 SQVTM and CDR2 ANQGSEA. The CDR3 sequence is 16 residues long. Germline trimming cut 4 bases from V and 0 bases from J; bases unmatched to any gene: 9. CDR3 sequence: CSVVGGQQTSYNEQFF. As DNA, the CDR3 is TGCAGCGTTGTAGGGGGACAGCAAACCTCCTACAATGAGCAGTTCTTC.

The chain carries TRBV7-6 and TRBJ2-5, with TRBD2 identical over 11 bases. V lost 5 bases and J lost 4; bases outside the gene matches: 12. Germline-derived CDR1 and CDR2 are SGHVS and FNYEAQ. The CDR3 length is 17 residues. This CDR3 is CASSPGTGLAGGETQYF. DNA of the CDR3: TGTGCCAGCAGCCCTGGGACAGGACTAGCGGGTGGAGAGACCCAGTACTTC.

The V call is TRBV19, the J call TRBJ2-5; perhaps D is TRBD1 or TRBD2 (5 bases each). Germline-derived CDR1 and CDR2 are LNHDA and SQIVND (reference sequence). V lost 4 bases and J 2 bases, leaving 14 bases between the germline ends. The CDR3 runs to 15 residues. The CDR3 nucleotides read TGTGCCAGTAGTACTCGGGACGGCCAGCAAGAGACCCAGTACTTC. This translates into CASSTRDGQQETQYF.

V is TRBV13 and J is TRBJ2-6; either TRBD1 or TRBD2 may supply D (6 bases each). CDR1 and CDR2 (germline): PRHDT, FYEKMQ (reference sequence). This CDR3 has 18 residues. Trimming stripped 1 base from V and 0 bases from J, with 13 bases between. The CDR3 nucleotides read TGTGCCAGCAGCTTAGCAACGGGGGCATACTCTGGGGCCAACGTCCTGACTTTC. It translates to CASSLATGAYSGANVLTF.

The chain combines TRBV5-6 with TRBJ2-5; D may be TRBD1 or TRBD2 (5 bases each). CDR1 and CDR2 (germline): SGHDT, YYEEEE. CDR3 length equals 14 residues. Trimming cost V 0 bases and J 1 base, with 7 bases left between them. Written as DNA, the CDR3 is TGTGCCAGCAGCTTGGGGGGGATCCAAGAGACCCAGTACTTC. Translation: CASSLGGIQETQYF.

CDR3 nucleotide sequence: TGTGCCAGCAGTTACTTCACGGACAGGGAGACTGAAGCTTTCTTT. It encodes CASSYFTDRETEAFF. This chain connects TRBV6-5 to TRBJ1-1; 8 nucleotides line up with TRBD1. Germline-derived CDR1 and CDR2 are MNHEY and SVGAGI. The CDR3 has 15 amino acids. The ends lost 1 base at V and 5 bases at J; junction bases unmatched: 6.

This clone has only a few counts. This chain uses TRBV27 with TRBJ2-2, with D perhaps given as TRBD1 or TRBD2 (5 bases each). Germline V lookup: CDR1 MNHEY, CDR2 SMNVEV (reference sequence). Trimming stripped 2 bases from V and 5 bases from J, with 12 bases between. This CDR3 is built from 15 residues. The chain's CDR3 is CASSLGGGATGELFF. The CDR3 nucleotides read TGTGCCAGCAGTTTAGGAGGTGGGGCGACCGGGGAGCTGTTTTTT.

The DNA for the CDR3 is TGTGCCAGCAGCCCTGACGGGACTTCAGAGACCCAGTACTTC. Translated, it gives CASSPDGTSETQYF. The chain combines TRBV7-8 with TRBJ2-5; weak D call: TRBD2 (6 bases). The germline CDR1 and CDR2 sequences are SGHVS and FQNEAQ. V dropped 5 bases and J dropped 4 bases, with 14 bases sitting between them. This CDR3 is 14 amino acids long.

The rearrangement uses TRBV6-6 and TRBJ2-7; D call uncertain. The germline gives CDR1 MNHNY, CDR2 SVGAGI (reference sequence). V lost 3 bases and J lost 4, with 13 bases in between. CDR3 length: 14 amino acids. CDR3 region: CASSYRRSPYEQYF. The CDR3, as DNA: TGTGCCAGCAGTTATAGGCGGTCACCTTACGAGCAGTACTTC.

V gene TRBV30 combines with J gene TRBJ1-1; tentative D call: TRBD1 (5 bases). The CDR3 extends over 14 amino acids. Germline V gives CDR1 GTSNPN, CDR2 SVGIG (reference sequence). V gave up 2 bases and J gave up 0 bases, with 10 bases separating them. The CDR3 DNA is TGTGCCTGGAGTCGACGGGGCATGAACACTGAAGCTTTCTTT. Amino acid sequence: CAWSRRGMNTEAFF.

The chain recombines TRBV6-6 with TRBJ2-7; tentative D call: TRBD1 (5 bases). Germline V gives CDR1 MNHNY, CDR2 SVGAGI (reference sequence). This CDR3 comprises 14 residues. Trimming stripped 0 bases from V and 7 bases from J, with 13 bases between. CDR3 in amino acids: CASSYSRVGDEQYF. CDR3 coding DNA: TGTGCCAGCAGTTACTCCAGGGTAGGGGATGAGCAGTACTTC.

A note on this clone: Other nucleotide sequences from this sample produce the same CDR3. CDR3 DNA: TGTGCCAGCAGCTTTGGACAGGGACGTCAGCCCCAGCATTTT. This encodes CASSFGQGRQPQHF. This rearrangement joins TRBV5-6 to TRBJ1-5; TRBD1 matches at 8 bases. The length of the CDR3 is 14 residues. From germline, CDR1 is SGHDT and CDR2 YYEEEE. The ends lost 2 bases at V and 6 bases at J; junction bases unmatched: 4.

This clone was detected only a few times. This sequence joins TRBV10-2 and TRBJ2-3; D possibly corresponds to TRBD2 (6 bases). The CDR3 length is 14 residues. Germline loops: CDR1 WSHSY, CDR2 SAAADI. V lost 0 bases to trimming and J lost 4 bases, with 8 bases between them. The CDR3 sequence is CASSESAGSDTQYF. The CDR3, as DNA: TGCGCCAGCAGTGAGTCTGCGGGGTCAGATACGCAGTATTTT.